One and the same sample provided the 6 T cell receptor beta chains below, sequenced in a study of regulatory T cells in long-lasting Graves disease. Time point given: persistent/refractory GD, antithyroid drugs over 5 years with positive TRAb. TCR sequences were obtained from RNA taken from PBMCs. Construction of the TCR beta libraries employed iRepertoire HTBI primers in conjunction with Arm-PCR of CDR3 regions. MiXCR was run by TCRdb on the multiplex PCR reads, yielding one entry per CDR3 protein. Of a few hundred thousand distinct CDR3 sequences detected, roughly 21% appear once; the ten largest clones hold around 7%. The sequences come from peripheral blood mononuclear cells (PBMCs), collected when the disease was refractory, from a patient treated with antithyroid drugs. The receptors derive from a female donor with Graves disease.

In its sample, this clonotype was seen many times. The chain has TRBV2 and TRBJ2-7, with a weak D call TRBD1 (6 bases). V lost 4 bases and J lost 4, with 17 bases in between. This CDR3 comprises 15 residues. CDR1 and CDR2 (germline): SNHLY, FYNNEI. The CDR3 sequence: CASSVEGDTVYEQYF. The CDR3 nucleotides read TGTGCCAGCAGTGTAGAGGGGGACACGGTTTACGAGCAGTACTTC.

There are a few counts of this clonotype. The CDR3: CASSGGTSGANVLTF. The CDR3 DNA reads TGTGCCAGCAGCGGCGGGACTTCTGGGGCCAACGTCCTGACTTTC. V gene TRBV9 combines with J gene TRBJ2-6, with D possibly being TRBD2 (6 bases). The germline V gene encodes CDR1 SGDLS and CDR2 YYNGEE. V was pared by 3 bases and J by 1 base, with 8 bases between. This CDR3 contains 15 residues.

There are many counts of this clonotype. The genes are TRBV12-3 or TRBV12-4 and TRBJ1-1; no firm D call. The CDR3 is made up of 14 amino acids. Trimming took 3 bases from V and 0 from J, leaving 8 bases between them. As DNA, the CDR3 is TGTGCCAGCAGTTTTCGTCTCATGAACACTGAAGCTTTCTTT. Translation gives CASSFRLMNTEAFF.

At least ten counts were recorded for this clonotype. The CDR3 DNA reads as TGTGCCTGGAGAAAAAATCCAGGAGCTTTCTTT. Protein: CAWRKNPGAFF. The chain carries TRBV30 and TRBJ1-1, with D unresolved. Germline CDR1 GTSNPN, CDR2 SVGIG (reference sequence). The CDR3 covers 11 residues. Between the trimmed V and J ends, which lost 3 bases and 10 bases, there was a span of 12 bases.

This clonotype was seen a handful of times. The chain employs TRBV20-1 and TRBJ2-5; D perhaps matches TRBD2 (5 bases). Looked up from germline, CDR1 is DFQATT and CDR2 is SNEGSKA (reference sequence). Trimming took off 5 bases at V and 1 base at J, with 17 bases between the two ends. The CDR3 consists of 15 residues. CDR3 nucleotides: TGCAGTGCTGAGAAGTCAGACTACGTCCAAGAGACCCAGTACTTC. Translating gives CSAEKSDYVQETQYF.

This CDR3 reads CASSQGARHGGEKLFF. CDR3 DNA: TGCGCCAGCAGCCAAGGGGCCCGTCATGGAGGCGAAAAACTGTTTTTT. The chain is built from TRBV4-1 and TRBJ1-4, with D unclear. Germline loops: CDR1 MGHRA, CDR2 YSYEKL. V was trimmed by 1 base and J by 8 bases, leaving 17 bases between them. The CDR3 consists of 16 residues.